Listed here is a single T cell receptor beta chain. As yet, its antigen is unknown. The sample comes from a study of T cell responses to AZD1222 COVID-19 vaccine. Points from the study as a whole: With dominance at 160-218 and 743-854, vaccine-associated CD4 TCRs spanned spike. A reported finding is that nearly half of spike-specific TCRs target unmutated variant regions.

Trimming shortened V by 4 bases and J by 4 bases, and 13 bases separated the two germline ends. CDR3 length: 14 amino acids. The germline V gene encodes CDR1 MNHEY and CDR2 SVGEGT. Only in-frame clones appear in the TCRdb table, and some are missing; sequencing was by immunoSEQ multiplex PCR. The sample has approximately 98,000 clones, about nine tenths seen once. The source was peripheral blood, collected on day 0 of MenACWY control vaccination. The receptor's source is an adult in good health. The chain couples TRBV6-2 or TRBV6-3 to TRBJ1-1; TRBD1 might be the D (6 bases). Here the CDR3 reads CASSFTGSGTEAFF. The CDR3 DNA reads TGTGCCAGCAGTTTCACAGGGAGCGGCACTGAAGCTTTCTTT.